This T cell receptor beta chain was captured by sequencing in a study of cytomegalovirus exposure and HLA in healthy donors. The CDR3 has 16 residues. V lost 4 bases to trimming and J lost 3 bases; unmatched junction nucleotides: 5. Germline-derived CDR1 and CDR2 are SGHRS and YFSETQ. Researchers ran the PCR with 60 Vbeta and 13 Jbeta primers. Repertoires were generated with immunoSEQ multiplex PCR, while TCRdb's copy carries only in-frame clones and drops some. Among around 94,000 clones listed, over 65% were seen once. J is TRBJ2-5 and V is TRBV5-1; 14 bases map to TRBD2. Sequencing was done on a sample of PBMCs. The TCR was taken from a man between 25 and 39 years old in good health and CMV-seronegative. CDR3 nucleotide sequence: TGCGCCAGCAGCCCCGGGACTAGCGGGGGTAAAGAGACCCAGTACTTC. It specifies CASSPGTSGGKETQYF.